The clone carrying this T cell receptor beta chain was counted between two and nine times. The source of the sample is a study of early T cells in non-severe SARS-CoV-2 infection. The CDR3 contains 14 residues. V gave up 0 bases and J gave up 10 bases, with 10 bases separating them. The germline gives CDR1 MGHRA, CDR2 YSYEKL. From the 5' RACE reads, TCRdb called clonotypes with MiXCR, one entry per CDR3 protein. The sample records 86,000 or so distinct CDR3 sequences, around an eighth being singletons. The chain is built from TRBV4-1 and TRBJ1-6; D is unresolved. The source material was whole blood. The TCR sequence derives from an adult who was a healthcare worker with PCR-confirmed SARS-CoV-2 infection or an uninfected control (not recorded which). Here the CDR3 reads CASSQEGSRSPLHF. CDR3 DNA: TGCGCCAGCAGCCAAGAGGGCAGTAGGTCACCCCTCCACTTT.